This T cell receptor beta chain was sequenced during a study of tumor-infiltrating lymphocytes in primary liver carcinoma (TCRdb year 2017). The study in broad terms: Of the five patients (three men and two women, aged 30 to 69 years), four had hepatocellular carcinoma and one had combined HCC and intrahepatic cholangiocarcinoma. Tumors of the five patients were stage T1-T3 N0M0 with maximum diameters of roughly 4.2 to 10 cm. Each sample produced about 3.5 to 8 million productive TCRbeta reads, and read depth showed no significant difference between tissue types. For each liver tumor, the study sampled five regions along with adjacent normal tissue and blood, and applied TCRbeta repertoire sequencing, expression microarrays and whole-exome sequencing. A total of roughly 35 specimens from 5 patients underwent TCRbeta repertoire sequencing, comprising approximately 25 tumor regions, 5 adjacent noncancerous liver tissues and 5 peripheral blood samples. Repertoires from technical replicates were highly reproducible, with mean shared-clone rates about 0.91 and correlation coefficients above 0.98.

Total RNA and DNA were co-extracted from around 18-30 mg of bulk tissue with the AllPrep DNA/RNA mini kit, without cell sorting. Five patients with histopathologically diagnosed primary liver carcinoma underwent surgical resection in China between 2015 and March 2016. At the time of sampling, the patients were treatment-naive and had chronic HBV infection. Fresh tumor and adjacent tissue pieces were bisected, with one half stored in RNAlater at -80 degrees C and the other half sent for histology. Using a constant-region primer and ProtoScript II reverse transcriptase, TCRbeta-specific cDNA was reverse-transcribed from 500 ng total RNA. The TCRbeta libraries were prepared through three rounds of nested multiplex PCR following a slightly modified ARM-PCR procedure. The first two PCR rounds used multiplex TRBV1-TRBV30 forward primers with a Cbeta reverse primer, each for approximately 11 cycles. Sample barcodes and Illumina adapters were added in a final 25-cycle PCR using Deep VentR polymerase. Before sequencing, amplicons of 200-500 bp were gel-purified using a QIAquick gel extraction kit. An Illumina HiSeq 2500 was used to sequence the TCRbeta amplicons with 250-bp paired-end reads. For the original study's pipeline: Trimmomatic v0.33 was used to quality-trim the reads, and FLASH v1.2.11 was used to merge paired reads so that full CDR3 sequences could be recovered. V, D and J germline segments were assigned to the rearranged TCRbeta sequences using MiGEC v1.2.1b. VDJtools v1.0.0 computed clonotype statistics and Shannon-Wiener diversity indices. To reduce sampling bias, subsequent analyses other than the diversity analysis used only the 250 most abundant clonotypes in each sample. TCRdb applied fastp at Q25 and MiXCR to the public reads, then kept only in-frame beta chains. CDR3 protein duplicates are merged, each entry listing the most common genes and DNA. V and J calls and clone size were set by TCRdb, not the authors. In all, the sample holds 90,000 to 150,000 distinct CDR3 sequences, and around 65% of those were seen once. More than 7% of the sample lies in the top ten.

Summary of the overall study and its limitations: Only the TCR beta chain was sequenced, which likely underestimates true repertoire diversity because unpaired alpha chains were not captured. Since the samples were bulk and unsorted, there was no way to compare CD4+ and CD8+ T cell repertoires. With just four or five patients in the study, the authors point out that the findings should be validated in a larger study. The top 250 clones made up a significantly larger repertoire fraction in tumors than in blood (p = 0.039). Repertoire overlap was higher between tumor regions (mean around 36%) than tumor-adjacent (17%) or tumor-blood (approximately 14%) pairs, consistent with antigen-driven expansion.

About this clonotype itself: Its specific antigen is unknown. Within one base of it there is no much larger clone, and no base qualities were kept.

The CDR3 contains 15 residues, cysteine and phenylalanine counted. Only the CDR3 DNA stays, 45 bases, in frame from base 1. Via the germline V gene (reference sequence), CDR1 is MNHNY and CDR2 SVGAGI. The origin of this receptor is a woman aged 60-75 years with primary liver carcinoma and hepatitis B virus infection. The chain uses TRBV6-6 and TRBJ1-5; 10 bases in between match TRBD1. The assigned J gene may be wrong: the sequence end matches TRBJ2-3 better. Sequenced input: tumor-adjacent normal liver tissue. The CDR3 region reads CANSRGQGGNQPQYF. At the DNA level, the sequence is TGTGCCAACAGCCGTGGACAGGGGGGCAATCAGCCCCAGTATTTT.